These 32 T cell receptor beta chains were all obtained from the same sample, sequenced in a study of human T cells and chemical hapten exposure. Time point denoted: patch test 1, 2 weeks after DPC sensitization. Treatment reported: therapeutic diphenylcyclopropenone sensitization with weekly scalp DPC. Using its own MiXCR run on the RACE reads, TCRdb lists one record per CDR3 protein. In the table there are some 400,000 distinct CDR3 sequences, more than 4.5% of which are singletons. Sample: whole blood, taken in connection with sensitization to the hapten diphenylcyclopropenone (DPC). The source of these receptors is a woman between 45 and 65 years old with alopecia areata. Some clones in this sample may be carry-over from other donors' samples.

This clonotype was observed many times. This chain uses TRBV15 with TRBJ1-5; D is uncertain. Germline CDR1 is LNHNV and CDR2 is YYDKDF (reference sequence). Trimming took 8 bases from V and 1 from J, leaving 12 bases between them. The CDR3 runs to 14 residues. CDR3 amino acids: CATSRTGSNQPQHF. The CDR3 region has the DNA TGTGCCACCTCCCGGACGGGAAGCAATCAGCCCCAGCATTTT.

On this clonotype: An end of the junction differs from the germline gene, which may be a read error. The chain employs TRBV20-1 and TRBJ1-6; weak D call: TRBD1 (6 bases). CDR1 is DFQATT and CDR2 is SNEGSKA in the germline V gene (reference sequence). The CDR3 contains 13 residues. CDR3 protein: CSARDSYNSPRHF. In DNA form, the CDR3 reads TGCAGTGCTAGGGACAGTTATAATTCACCCCGCCACTTT.

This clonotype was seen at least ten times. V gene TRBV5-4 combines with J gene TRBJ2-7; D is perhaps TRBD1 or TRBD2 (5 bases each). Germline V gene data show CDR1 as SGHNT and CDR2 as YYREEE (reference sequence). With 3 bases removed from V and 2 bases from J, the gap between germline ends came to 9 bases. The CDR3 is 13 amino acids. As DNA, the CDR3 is TGTGCCAGCAGCTCCGGGACCACCTACGAGCAGTACTTC. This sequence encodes CASSSGTTYEQYF.

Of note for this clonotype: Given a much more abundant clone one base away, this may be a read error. The CDR3 sequence is CASSFLGGSSAADTQYF. As DNA, the CDR3 is TGTGCCAGCAGCTTTCTTGGAGGGTCTAGCGCCGCAGATACGCAGTATTTT. V usage is TRBV5-5 and J usage is TRBJ2-3, with a tentative D call TRBD2 (6 bases). V was trimmed by 2 bases and J by 4 bases, leaving 20 bases between them. Germline V gene data show CDR1 as SGHKS and CDR2 as YYEKEE (reference sequence). This CDR3 spans 17 amino acids.

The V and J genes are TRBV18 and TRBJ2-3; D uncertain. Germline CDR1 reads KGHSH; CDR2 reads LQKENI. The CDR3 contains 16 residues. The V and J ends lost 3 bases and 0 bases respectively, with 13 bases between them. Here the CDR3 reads CASSPLTGTSTDTQYF. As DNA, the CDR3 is TGTGCCAGCTCACCCCTGACTGGTACTAGCACAGATACGCAGTATTTT.

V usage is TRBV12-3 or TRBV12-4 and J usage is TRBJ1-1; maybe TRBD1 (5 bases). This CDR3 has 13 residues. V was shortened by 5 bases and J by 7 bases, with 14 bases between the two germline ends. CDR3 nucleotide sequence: TGTGCCAGCAGTCTACAGGCCGTGTTTGAAGCTTTCTTT. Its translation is CASSLQAVFEAFF.

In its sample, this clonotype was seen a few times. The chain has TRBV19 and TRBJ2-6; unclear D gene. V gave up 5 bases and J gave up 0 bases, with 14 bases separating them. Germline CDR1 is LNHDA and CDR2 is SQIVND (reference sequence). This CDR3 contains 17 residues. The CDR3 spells CASSSGRRPSGANVLTF. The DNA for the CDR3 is TGTGCCAGTAGTTCAGGACGGAGACCCTCTGGGGCCAACGTCCTGACTTTC.

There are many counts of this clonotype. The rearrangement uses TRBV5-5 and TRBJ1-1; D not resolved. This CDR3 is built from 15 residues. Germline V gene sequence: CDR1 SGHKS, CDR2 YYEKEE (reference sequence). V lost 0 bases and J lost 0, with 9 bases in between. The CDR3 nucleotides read TGTGCCAGCAGCTTGGGCAACAGCTTGAACACTGAAGCTTTCTTT. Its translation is CASSLGNSLNTEAFF.

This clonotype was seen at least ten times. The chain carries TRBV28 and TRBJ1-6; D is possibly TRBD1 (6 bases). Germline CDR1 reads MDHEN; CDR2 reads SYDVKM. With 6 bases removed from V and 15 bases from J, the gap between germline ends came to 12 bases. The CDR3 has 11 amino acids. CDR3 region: CASSTGFLLHF. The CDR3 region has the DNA TGTGCCAGCAGCACAGGGTTTCTCCTCCACTTT. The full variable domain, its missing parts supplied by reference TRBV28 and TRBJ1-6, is DVKVTQSSRYLVKRTGEKVFLECVQDMDHENMFWYRQDPGLGLRLIYFSYDVKMKEKGDIPEGYSVSREKKERFSLILESASTNQTSMYLCASSTGFLLHFGNGTRLTVT.

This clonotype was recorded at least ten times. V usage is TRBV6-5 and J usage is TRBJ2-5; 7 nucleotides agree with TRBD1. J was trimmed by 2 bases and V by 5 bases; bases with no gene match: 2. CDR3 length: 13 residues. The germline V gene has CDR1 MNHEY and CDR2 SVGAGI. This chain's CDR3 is CASSGQVQETQYF. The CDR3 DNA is TGTGCCAGCAGTGGACAGGTTCAAGAGACCCAGTACTTC.

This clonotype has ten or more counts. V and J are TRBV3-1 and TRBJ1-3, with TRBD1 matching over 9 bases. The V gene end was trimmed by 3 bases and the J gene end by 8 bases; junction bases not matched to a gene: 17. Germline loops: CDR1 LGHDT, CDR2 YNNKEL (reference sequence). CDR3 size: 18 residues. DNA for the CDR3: TGTGCCAGCAGCCAGGGCGGGACAGGGAATCTTGGTGCAGACACCATATATTTT. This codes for CASSQGGTGNLGADTIYF.

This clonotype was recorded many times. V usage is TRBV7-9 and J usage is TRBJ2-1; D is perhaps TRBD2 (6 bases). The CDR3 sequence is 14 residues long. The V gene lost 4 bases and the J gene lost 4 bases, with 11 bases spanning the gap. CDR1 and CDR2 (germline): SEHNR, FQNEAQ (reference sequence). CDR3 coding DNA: TGTGCCAGCAGCTCCCGGGACTCATACAATGAGCAGTTCTTC. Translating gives CASSSRDSYNEQFF. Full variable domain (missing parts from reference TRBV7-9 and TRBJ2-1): DTGVSQNPRHKITKRGQNVTFRCDPISEHNRLYWYRQTLGQGPEFLTYFQNEAQLEKSRLLSDRFSAERPKGSFSTLEIQRTEQGDSAMYLCASSSRDSYNEQFFGPGTRLTVL.

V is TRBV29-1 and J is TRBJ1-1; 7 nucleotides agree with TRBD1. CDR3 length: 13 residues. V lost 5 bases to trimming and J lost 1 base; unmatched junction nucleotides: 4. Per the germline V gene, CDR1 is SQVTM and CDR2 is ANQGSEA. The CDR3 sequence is CSVFRQGNTEAFF. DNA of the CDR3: TGCAGCGTTTTTCGACAGGGGAACACTGAAGCTTTCTTT.

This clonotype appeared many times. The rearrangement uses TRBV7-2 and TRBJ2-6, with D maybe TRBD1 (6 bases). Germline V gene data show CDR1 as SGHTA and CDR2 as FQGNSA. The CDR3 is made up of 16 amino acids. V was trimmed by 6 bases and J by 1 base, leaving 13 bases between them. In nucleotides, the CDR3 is TGTGCCAGCAGGCGTATACAGGGATCTGGGGCCAACGTCCTGACTTTC. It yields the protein CASRRIQGSGANVLTF.

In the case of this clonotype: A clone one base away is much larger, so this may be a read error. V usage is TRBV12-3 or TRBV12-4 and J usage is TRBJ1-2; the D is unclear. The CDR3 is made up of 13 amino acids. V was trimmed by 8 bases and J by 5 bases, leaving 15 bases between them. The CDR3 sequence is CASCPRGDYGYTF. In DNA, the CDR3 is TGTGCCAGCTGTCCACGCGGTGATTATGGCTACACCTTC.

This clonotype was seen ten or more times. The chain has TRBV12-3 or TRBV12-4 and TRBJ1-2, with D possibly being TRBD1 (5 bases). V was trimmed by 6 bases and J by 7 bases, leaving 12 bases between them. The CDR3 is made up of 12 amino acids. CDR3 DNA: TGTGCCAGCAGCCAGGGTTTGGGTGGCTACACCTTC. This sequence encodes CASSQGLGGYTF.

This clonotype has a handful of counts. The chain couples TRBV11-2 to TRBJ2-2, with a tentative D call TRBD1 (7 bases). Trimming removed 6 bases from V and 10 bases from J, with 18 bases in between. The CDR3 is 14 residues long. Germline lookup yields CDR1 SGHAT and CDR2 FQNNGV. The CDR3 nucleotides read TGTGCCAGCAGTCGTTCAGGGGGGACAGTGGAGCTGTTTTTT. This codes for CASSRSGGTVELFF.

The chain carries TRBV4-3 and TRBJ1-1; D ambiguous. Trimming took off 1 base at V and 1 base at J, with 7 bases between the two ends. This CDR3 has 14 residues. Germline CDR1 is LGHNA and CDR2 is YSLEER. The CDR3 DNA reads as TGCGCCAGCAGCCAAGGACCAGCGAACACTGAAGCTTTCTTT. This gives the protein CASSQGPANTEAFF.

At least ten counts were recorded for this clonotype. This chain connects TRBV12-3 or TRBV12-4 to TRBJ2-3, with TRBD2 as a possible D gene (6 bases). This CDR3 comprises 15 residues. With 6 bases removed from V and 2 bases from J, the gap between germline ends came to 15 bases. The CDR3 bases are TGTGCCAGCAGGGCACTAGCTTTCACCACAGATACGCAGTATTTT. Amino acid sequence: CASRALAFTTDTQYF.

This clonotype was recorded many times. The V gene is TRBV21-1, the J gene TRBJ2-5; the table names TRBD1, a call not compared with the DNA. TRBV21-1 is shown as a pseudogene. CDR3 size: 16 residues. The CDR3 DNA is TGTGCCAGCAGCATAGCCGGGACAGGCACACGAGAGACCCAGTACTTC. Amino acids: CASSIAGTGTRETQYF.

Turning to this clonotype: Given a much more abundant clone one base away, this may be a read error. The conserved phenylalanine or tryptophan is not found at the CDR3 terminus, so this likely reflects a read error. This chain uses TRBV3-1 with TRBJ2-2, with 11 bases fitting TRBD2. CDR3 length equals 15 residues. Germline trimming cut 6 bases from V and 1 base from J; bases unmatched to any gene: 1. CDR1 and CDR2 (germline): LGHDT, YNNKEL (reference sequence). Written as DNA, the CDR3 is TGTGCCAGCAGTGGACTAGCGGGGAACACCGGGGAGCTGTTTATT. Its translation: CASSGLAGNTGELFI.

CDR3 amino acids: CASNAGSPRGEQFF. The CDR3, as DNA: TGTGCCAGCAACGCCGGGAGCCCGCGGGGTGAGCAGTTCTTC. The chain employs TRBV12-3 or TRBV12-4 and TRBJ2-1; TRBD2 might be the D (6 bases). The CDR3 spans 14 residues. V lost 7 bases to trimming and J lost 9 bases, with 19 bases between them.

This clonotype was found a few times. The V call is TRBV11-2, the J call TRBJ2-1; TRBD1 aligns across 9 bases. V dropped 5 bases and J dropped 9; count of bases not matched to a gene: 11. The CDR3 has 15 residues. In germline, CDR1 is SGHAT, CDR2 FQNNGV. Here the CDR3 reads CASSITGTGFVEQFF. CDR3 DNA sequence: TGTGCCAGCAGCATAACCGGGACAGGGTTCGTTGAGCAGTTCTTC.

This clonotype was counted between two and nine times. CDR3 nucleotide sequence: TGTGCCAGCAGTCCGGGACAGGGGGTCGTAGGAGCTTTCTTT. Protein product: CASSPGQGVVGAFF. The chain couples TRBV28 to TRBJ1-1; TRBD1 agrees at 11 bases. The germline V gene encodes CDR1 MDHEN and CDR2 SYDVKM. V trimming: 5 bases; J trimming: 10 bases; junction bases outside the gene matches: 9. The CDR3 spans 14 residues.

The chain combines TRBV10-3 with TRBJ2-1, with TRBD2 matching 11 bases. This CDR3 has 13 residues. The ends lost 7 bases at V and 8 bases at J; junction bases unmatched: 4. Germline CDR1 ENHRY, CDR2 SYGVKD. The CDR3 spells CAINSGRADEQFF. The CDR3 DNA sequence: TGTGCCATCAATAGCGGGAGGGCAGATGAGCAGTTCTTC.

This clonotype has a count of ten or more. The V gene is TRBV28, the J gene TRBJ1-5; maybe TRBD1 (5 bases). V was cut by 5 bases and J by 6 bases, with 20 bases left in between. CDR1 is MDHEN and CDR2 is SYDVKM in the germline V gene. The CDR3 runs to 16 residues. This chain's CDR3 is CASSPVLGGDGQPQHF. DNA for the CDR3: TGTGCCAGCAGTCCAGTGCTGGGGGGGGATGGTCAGCCCCAGCATTTT.

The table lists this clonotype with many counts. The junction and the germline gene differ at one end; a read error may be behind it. CDR3 coding DNA: TGTGCCACCTTCTACAGTGAGCAGTTCTTC. Residues: CATFYSEQFF. V usage is TRBV15 and J usage is TRBJ2-1; no clear D. The CDR3 loop spans 10 amino acids. Germline assignment: CDR1 LNHNV and CDR2 YYDKDF (reference sequence).

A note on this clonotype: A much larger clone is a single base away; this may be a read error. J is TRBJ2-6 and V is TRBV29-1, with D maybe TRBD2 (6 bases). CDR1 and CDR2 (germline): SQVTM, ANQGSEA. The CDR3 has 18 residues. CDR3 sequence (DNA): TGCAGCGTTGAAGTCCGTGACGGGGGTCAAAGTGGGGCCAACGTCCTGGCTTTC. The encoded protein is CSVEVRDGGQSGANVLAF.

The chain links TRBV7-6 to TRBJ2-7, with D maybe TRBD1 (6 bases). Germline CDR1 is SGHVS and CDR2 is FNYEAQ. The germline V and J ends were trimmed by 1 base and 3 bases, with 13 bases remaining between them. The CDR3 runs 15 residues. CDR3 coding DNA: TGTGCCAGCAGCTTAGGACCCGGGACAATCTACGAGCAGTACTTC. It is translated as CASSLGPGTIYEQYF.

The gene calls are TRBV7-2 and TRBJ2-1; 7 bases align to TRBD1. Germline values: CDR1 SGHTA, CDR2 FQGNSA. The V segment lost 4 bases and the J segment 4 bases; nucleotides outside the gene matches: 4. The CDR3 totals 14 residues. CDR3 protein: CASSWRTGYNEQFF. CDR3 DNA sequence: TGTGCCAGCAGCTGGAGGACAGGATACAATGAGCAGTTCTTC.

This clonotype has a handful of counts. In DNA, the CDR3 is TGTGCCAGCAGCCTTGGGACAGGGCAAGGGCAGCCCCAGCATTTT. This sequence encodes CASSLGTGQGQPQHF. V gene TRBV5-6 combines with J gene TRBJ1-5, with 9 bases aligning to TRBD1. Germline CDR1 and CDR2: SGHDT and YYEEEE. The CDR3 totals 15 residues. Unmatched junction bases numbered 9, after V lost 4 bases and J lost 7 bases.

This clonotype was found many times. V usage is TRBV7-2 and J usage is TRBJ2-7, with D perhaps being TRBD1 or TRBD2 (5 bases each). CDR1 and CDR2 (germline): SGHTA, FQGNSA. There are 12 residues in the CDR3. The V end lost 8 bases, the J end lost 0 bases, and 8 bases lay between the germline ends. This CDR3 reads CASGGSSYEQYF. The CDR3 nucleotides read TGTGCCAGCGGGGGAAGCTCCTACGAGCAGTACTTC.